This TCR beta chain stems from a study of blood T cell repertoires in COVID-19 (dated by TCRdb to the early 2020s). About the investigation overall: Samples covering the acute and convalescent phases of COVID-19 were provided by collaborators in the United States, Italy and Spain. The material from the prospective study consisted of cDNA or gDNA derived from T cells, B-cell-depleted T cells, or PBMCs. Subjects who had been exposed to COVID-19, were actively infected with it, or had recovered from it provided the deeply sampled blood TCRbeta repertoires that made up the dataset. The repertoires were made available in a free public database intended to serve as a resource for research on the immune response to SARS-CoV-2. The samples were drawn from the first 160 participants of the ongoing ImmuneRACE study and from more than 1,000 subjects provided by 6 global collaborators. A de-identified subject ID, COVID-19 status, age in years and sex were almost always included in the sample metadata. Where available, HLA class I and class II types were obtained from metadata supplied by the sample provider rather than from assay-based typing. Paper-wide results and their limitations: The quantity of clinical and demographic metadata differed by source and by participant and was supplied without curation.

This clone was recorded a few times. It has no known antigen specificity. No base-level quality is on record; no much larger clone is a single base apart. Each collaborating institution followed its own protocols to collect whole blood in K2EDTA tubes. For TCRbeta analysis, collaborator samples were shipped as frozen whole blood, as isolated PBMCs, or as DNA extracted from either sample type. Relative to germline, V is missing 9 bases and J is missing 8 bases, with 11 bases of the junction outside any gene match. The germline V gene provides CDR1 SNHLY and CDR2 FYNNEI. There are 14 amino acids in the CDR3, from cysteine to phenylalanine inclusive. Only CDR3 DNA is held: 42 bases, read in frame from base 1. The immunoSEQ Assay, a bias-controlled multiplex PCR, was used to amplify TCRbeta CDR3 regions from genomic DNA. Per the original workflow: Within the assay, amplification of reference gene primers was used to estimate how many nucleated cells each sample contained. To quantify the absolute abundance of each unique TCRbeta CDR3 rearrangement, sequence reads were collapsed and filtered. Productive Simpson clonality was computed per sample as the square root of Simpson's diversity index over productive rearrangements. The table comes from immuneACCESS by way of TCRdb, which keeps in-frame sequences with V and J called. Part of the clones is missing from these tables; in studies checked, under half for an unresolved V gene and the rest for unknown reasons. That table gives V, J and clone size, and the DNA gave D and trimming. The sample table contains 120,000 to 150,000 clones; only one count was recorded for about 86% of them. Around 8% of the sample is in the top ten clones.

The chain is encoded by TRBV2 joined to TRBJ1-4, with 8 bases in between that match TRBD1. The sequencing sample was made of peripheral blood. The TCR comes from a human donor in a cohort sampled during active COVID-19. The base sequence is TGTGCCAGATCCGACAGGGGCTGGGAGGAAAAACTGTTTTTT. It encodes CARSDRGWEEKLFF.